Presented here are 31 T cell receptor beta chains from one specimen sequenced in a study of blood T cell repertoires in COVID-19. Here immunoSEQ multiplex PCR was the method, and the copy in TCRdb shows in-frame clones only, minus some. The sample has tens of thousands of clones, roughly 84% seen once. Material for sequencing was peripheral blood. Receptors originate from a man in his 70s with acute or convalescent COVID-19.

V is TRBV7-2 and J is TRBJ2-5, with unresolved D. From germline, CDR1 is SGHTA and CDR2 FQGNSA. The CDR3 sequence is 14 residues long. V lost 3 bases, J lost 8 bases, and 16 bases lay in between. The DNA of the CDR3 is TGTGCCAGCAGCTTTGGTGCTGTGCAGGAAACCCAGTACTTC. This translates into CASSFGAVQETQYF.

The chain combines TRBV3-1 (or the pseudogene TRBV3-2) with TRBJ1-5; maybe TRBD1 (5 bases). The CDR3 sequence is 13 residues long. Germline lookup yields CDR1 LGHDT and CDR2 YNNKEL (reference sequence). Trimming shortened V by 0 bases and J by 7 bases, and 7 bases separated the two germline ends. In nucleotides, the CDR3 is TGTGCCAGCAGCCAAGATGGGGCCCAGCCCCAGCATTTT. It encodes CASSQDGAQPQHF.

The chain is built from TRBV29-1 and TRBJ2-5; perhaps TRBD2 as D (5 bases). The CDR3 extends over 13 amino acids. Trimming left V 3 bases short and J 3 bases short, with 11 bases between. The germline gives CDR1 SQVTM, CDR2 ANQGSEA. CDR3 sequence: CSVERTLKETQYF. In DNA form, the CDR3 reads TGCAGCGTTGAGCGGACTCTTAAAGAGACCCAGTACTTC. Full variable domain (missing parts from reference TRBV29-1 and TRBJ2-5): SAVISQKPSRDICQRGTSLTIQCQVDSQVTMMFWYRQQPGQSLTLIATANQGSEATYESGFVIDKFPISRPNLTFSTLTVSNMSPEDSSIYLCSVERTLKETQYFGPGTRLLVL.

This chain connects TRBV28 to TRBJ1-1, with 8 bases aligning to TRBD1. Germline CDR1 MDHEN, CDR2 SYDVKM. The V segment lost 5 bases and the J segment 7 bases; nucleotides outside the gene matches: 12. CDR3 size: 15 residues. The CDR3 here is CASSETGGRKVEAFF. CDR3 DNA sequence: TGTGCCAGCAGTGAAACAGGGGGAAGAAAAGTTGAAGCTTTCTTT.

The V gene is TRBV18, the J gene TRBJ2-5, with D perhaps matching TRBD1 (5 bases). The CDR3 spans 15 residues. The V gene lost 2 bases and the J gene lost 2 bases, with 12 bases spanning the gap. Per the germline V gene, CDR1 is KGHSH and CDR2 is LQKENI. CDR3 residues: CASSPSGIGQETQYF. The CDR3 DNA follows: TGTGCCAGCTCACCATCAGGGATAGGGCAAGAGACCCAGTACTTC.

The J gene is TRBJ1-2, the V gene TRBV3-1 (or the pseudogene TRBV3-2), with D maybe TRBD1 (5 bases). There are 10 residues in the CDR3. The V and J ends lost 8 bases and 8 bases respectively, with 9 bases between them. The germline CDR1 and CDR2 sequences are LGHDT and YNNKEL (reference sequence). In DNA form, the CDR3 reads TGTGCCAGCCAGGGTCGAGGCTACACCTTC. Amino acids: CASQGRGYTF.

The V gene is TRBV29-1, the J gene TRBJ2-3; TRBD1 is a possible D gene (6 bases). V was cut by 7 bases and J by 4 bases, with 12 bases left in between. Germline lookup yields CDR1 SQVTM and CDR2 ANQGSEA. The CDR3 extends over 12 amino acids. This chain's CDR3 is CSASGAADTQYF. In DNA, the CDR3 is TGCAGCGCCTCAGGGGCCGCAGATACGCAGTATTTT.

The CDR3 reads CASSQALQGASFF. CDR3 nucleotides: TGTGCCAGCAGCCAGGCCTTGCAGGGGGCGTCTTTCTTT. The rearrangement uses TRBV3-1 (or the pseudogene TRBV3-2) and TRBJ1-1; 8 bases are shared with TRBD1. Looked up from germline, CDR1 is LGHDT and CDR2 is YNNKEL (reference sequence). The CDR3 runs 13 residues. Losses at the gene ends were 3 bases for V and 12 bases for J; bases not matched to a gene: 9.

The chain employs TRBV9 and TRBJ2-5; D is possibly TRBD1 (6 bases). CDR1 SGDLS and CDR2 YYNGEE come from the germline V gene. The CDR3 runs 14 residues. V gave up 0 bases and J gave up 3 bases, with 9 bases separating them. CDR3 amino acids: CASSVEGTKETQYF. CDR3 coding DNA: TGTGCCAGCAGCGTAGAGGGGACAAAAGAGACCCAGTACTTC.

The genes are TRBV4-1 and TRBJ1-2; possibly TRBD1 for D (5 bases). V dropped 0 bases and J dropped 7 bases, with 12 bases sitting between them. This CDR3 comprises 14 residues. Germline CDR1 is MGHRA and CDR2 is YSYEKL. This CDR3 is CASSQEKGRRGYTF. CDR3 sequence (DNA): TGCGCCAGCAGCCAAGAGAAGGGGCGGCGTGGCTACACCTTC.

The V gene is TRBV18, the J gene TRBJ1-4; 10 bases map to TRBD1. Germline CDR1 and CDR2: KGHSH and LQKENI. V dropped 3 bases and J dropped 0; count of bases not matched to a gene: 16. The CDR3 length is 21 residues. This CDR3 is CASSPLPGQGPIPATNEKLFF. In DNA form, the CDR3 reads TGTGCCAGCTCACCGTTGCCGGGACAGGGGCCTATCCCTGCAACTAATGAAAAACTGTTTTTT. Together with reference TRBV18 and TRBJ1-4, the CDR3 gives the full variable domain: NAGVMQNPRHLVRRRGQEARLRCSPMKGHSHVYWYRQLPEEGLKFMVYLQKENIIDESGMPKERFSAEFPKEGPSILRIQQVVRGDSAAYFCASSPLPGQGPIPATNEKLFFGSGTQLSVL.

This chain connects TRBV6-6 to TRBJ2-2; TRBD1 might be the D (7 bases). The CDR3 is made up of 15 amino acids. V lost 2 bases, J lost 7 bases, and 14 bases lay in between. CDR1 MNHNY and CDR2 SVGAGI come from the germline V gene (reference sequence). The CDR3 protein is CASSYNRGGNGELFF. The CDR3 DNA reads TGTGCCAGCAGTTACAACAGGGGAGGTAACGGGGAGCTGTTTTTT.

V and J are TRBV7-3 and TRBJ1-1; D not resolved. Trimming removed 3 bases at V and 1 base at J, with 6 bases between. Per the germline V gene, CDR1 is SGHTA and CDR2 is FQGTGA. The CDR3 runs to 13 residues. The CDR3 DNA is TGTGCCAGCAGCTTTTTGAGGAACACTGAAGCTTTCTTT. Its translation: CASSFLRNTEAFF. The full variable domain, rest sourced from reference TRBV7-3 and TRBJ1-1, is GAGVSQTPSNKVTEKGKYVELRCDPISGHTALYWYRQSLGQGPEFLIYFQGTGAADDSGLPNDRFFAVRPEGSVSTLKIQRTERGDSAVYLCASSFLRNTEAFFGQGTRLTVV.

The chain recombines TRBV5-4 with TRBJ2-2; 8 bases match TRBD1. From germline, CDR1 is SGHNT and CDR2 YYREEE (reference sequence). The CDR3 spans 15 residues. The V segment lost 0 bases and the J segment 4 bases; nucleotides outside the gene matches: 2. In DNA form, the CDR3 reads TGTGCCAGCAGCTTGGCAGGGGGCGGCACCGGGGAGCTGTTTTTT. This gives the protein CASSLAGGGTGELFF.

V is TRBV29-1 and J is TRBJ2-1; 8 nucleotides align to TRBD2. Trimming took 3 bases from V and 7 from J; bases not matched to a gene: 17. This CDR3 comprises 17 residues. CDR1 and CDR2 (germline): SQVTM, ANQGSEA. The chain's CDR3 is CSVDGGDLTIGENEQFF. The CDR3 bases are TGCAGCGTTGACGGGGGGGATTTGACAATCGGTGAAAATGAGCAGTTCTTC.

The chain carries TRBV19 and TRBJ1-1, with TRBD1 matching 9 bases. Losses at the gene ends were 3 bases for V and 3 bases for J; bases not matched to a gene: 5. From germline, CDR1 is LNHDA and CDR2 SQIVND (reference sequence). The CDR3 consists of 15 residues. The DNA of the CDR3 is TGTGCCAGTAGTATGGGACAGGGAGAAGACACTGAAGCTTTCTTT. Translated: CASSMGQGEDTEAFF.

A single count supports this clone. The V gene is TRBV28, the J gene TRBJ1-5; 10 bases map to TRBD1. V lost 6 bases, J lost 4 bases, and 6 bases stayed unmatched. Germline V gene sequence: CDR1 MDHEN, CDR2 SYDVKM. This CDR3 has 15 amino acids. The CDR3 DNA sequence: TGTGCCAGCAGCCGACAGGGGGCGCGGAATCAGCCCCAGCATTTT. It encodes CASSRQGARNQPQHF.

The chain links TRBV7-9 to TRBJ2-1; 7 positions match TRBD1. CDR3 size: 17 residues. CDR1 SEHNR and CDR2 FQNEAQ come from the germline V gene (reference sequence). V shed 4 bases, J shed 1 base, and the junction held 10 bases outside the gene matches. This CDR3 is CASSSRTGEGSYNEQFF. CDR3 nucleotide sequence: TGTGCCAGCAGCTCGCGAACAGGGGAAGGGTCCTACAATGAGCAGTTCTTC.

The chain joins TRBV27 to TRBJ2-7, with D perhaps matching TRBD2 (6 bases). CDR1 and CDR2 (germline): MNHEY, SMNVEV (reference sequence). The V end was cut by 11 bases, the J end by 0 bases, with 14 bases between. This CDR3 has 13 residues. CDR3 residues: CALPRGSSYEQYF. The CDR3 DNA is TGTGCCCTACCGCGGGGAAGCTCCTACGAGCAGTACTTC.

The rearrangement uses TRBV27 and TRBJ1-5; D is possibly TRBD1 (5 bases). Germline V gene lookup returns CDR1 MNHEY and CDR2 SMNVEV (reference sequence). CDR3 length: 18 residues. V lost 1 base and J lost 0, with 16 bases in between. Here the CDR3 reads CASSLFTGGGYSNQPQHF. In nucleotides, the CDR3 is TGTGCCAGCAGTTTATTTACCGGGGGAGGGTATAGCAATCAGCCCCAGCATTTT.

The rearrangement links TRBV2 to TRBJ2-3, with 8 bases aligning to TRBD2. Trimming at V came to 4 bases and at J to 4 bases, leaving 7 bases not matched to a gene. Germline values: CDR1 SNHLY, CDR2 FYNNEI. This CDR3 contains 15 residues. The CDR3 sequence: CASSGAGGRADTQYF. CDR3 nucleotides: TGTGCCAGCAGTGGGGCGGGGGGCCGCGCAGATACGCAGTATTTT.

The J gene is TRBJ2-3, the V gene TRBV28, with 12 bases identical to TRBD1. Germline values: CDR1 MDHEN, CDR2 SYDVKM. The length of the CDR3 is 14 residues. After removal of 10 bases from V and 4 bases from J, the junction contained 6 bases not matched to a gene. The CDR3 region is CAIRDRGRSDTQYF. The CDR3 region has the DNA TGTGCCATTAGGGACAGGGGGCGTTCAGATACGCAGTATTTT.

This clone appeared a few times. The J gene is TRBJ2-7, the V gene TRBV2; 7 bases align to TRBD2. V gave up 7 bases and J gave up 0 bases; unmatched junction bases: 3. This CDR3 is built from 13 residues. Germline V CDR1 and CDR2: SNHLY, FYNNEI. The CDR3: CASKAGLSYEQYF. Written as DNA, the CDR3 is TGTGCCAGCAAAGCGGGGCTCTCCTACGAGCAGTACTTC.

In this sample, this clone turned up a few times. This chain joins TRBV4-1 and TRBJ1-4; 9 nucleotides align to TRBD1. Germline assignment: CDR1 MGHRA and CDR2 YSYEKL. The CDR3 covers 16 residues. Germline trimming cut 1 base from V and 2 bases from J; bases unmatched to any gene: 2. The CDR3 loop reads CASSQVQGATNEKLFF. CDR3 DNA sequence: TGCGCCAGCAGCCAAGTACAGGGGGCGACTAATGAAAAACTGTTTTTT.

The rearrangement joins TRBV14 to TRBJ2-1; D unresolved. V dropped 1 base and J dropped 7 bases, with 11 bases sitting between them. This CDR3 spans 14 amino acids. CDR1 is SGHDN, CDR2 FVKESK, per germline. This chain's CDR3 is CASSQVSGKNEQFF. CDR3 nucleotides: TGTGCCAGCAGCCAAGTGTCAGGCAAGAATGAGCAGTTCTTC.

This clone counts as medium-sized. This CDR3 reads CASSIVDRADQPQHF. CDR3 nucleotides: TGTGCCAGTAGTATAGTTGACAGGGCCGATCAGCCCCAGCATTTT. The chain carries TRBV19 and TRBJ1-5, with 7 positions matching TRBD1. The germline CDR1 and CDR2 sequences are LNHDA and SQIVND (reference sequence). CDR3 size: 15 residues. V lost 1 base to trimming and J lost 5 bases; unmatched junction nucleotides: 5.

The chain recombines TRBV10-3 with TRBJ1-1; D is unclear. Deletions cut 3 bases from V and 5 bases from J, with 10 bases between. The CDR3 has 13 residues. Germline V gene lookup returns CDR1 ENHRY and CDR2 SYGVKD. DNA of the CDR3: TGTGCCATCAGTGAATCCAGAGCGACTGAAGCTTTCTTT. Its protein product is CAISESRATEAFF.

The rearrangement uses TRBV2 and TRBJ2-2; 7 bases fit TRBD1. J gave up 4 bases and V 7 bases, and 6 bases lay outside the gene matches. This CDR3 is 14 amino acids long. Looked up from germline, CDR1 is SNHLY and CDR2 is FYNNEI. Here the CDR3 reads CASTPDRATGELFF. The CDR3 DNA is TGTGCCAGCACCCCAGACAGGGCCACCGGGGAGCTGTTTTTT.

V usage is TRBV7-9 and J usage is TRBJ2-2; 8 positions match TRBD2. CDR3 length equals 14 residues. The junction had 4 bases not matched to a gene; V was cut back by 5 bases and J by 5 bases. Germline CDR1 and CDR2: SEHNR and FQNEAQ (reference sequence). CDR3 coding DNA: TGTGCCAGCAGCGGGACTAGGGAGACCGGGGAGCTGTTTTTT. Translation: CASSGTRETGELFF.

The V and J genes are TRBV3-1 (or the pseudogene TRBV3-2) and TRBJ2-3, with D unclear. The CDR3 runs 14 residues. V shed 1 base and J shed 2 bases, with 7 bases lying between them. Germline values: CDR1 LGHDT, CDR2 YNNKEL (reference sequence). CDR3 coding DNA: TGTGCCAGCAGCCAAGGCTACTCCACAGATACGCAGTATTTT. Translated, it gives CASSQGYSTDTQYF.

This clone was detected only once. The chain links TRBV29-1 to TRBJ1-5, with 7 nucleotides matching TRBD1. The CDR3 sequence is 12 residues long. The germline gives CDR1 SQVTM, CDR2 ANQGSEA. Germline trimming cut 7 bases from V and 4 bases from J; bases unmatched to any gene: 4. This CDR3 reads CSARQGNQPQHF. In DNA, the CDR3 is TGCAGCGCTAGACAGGGAAATCAGCCCCAGCATTTT.